This T cell receptor (beta chain) was identified during a study of blood T cell repertoires in COVID-19 (dated by TCRdb to the early 2020s). At the level of the whole study: Samples from collaborators originated in the United States, Italy and Spain and spanned both the acute and convalescent phases of COVID-19. The prospective study material was composed of cDNA or gDNA derived from T cells, B-cell-depleted T cells, or PBMCs. The samples were drawn from two sources: the first 160 participants of the ongoing ImmuneRACE study, and fewer than 1,500 subjects contributed by 6 global collaborators. Nearly every sample came with metadata listing a de-identified subject ID, COVID-19 status, age in years and sex. A freely available public database, intended as a resource for researchers studying the immune response to SARS-CoV-2, is where the repertoires were released. Deeply sampled blood TCRbeta repertoires from subjects exposed to, actively infected with, or recovered from COVID-19 were included in the dataset. HLA class I and class II types, where available, came from metadata supplied by the sample provider rather than from assay-based typing.

One collaborating source in Seattle enrolled patients during active infection and followed them longitudinally through the course of disease. The collaborating institutions used their own protocols to collect whole blood in K2EDTA tubes. For TCRbeta analysis, collaborator samples were shipped as frozen whole blood, as isolated PBMCs, or as DNA extracted from either sample type. The CDR3 numbers 14 residues from cysteine through phenylalanine. Only the CDR3 DNA is retained, 42 bases long and in frame from the first base. Trimming takes 6 bases off V and 7 bases off J; junction bases not matched to a gene: 7. CDR1 and CDR2, looked up from the germline V gene, are MDHEN and SYDVKM. TCRbeta CDR3 regions were amplified from genomic DNA by means of the immunoSEQ Assay, a bias-controlled multiplex PCR. Under the source paper's analysis protocol: The number of nucleated cells in each sample was estimated from the amplification of reference gene primers within the assay. Sequence reads were collapsed and filtered to measure the absolute abundance of every unique TCRbeta CDR3 rearrangement. Productive Simpson clonality was computed per sample as the square root of Simpson's diversity index over productive rearrangements. TCRdb stores this immuneACCESS table with in-frame sequences only. Part of the clones is absent; in the studies checked, under half of the shortfall reflects unresolved V genes, and no reason is known for the rest. V and J calls plus clone size are reproduced from that table; the DNA served to infer D and trimming. Across this sample there are roughly 300,000 clones, with roughly 90% seen only once. Clones ranked in the top ten supply about 2% of the sample.

Remarks on this clone: Its antigen is still unknown. No qualities accompany the bases; no much larger clone lies one base away.

Findings and caveats that apply to the study as a whole: Clinical and demographic metadata were provided uncurated, with the amount varying by source and participant.

The sequence is built from TRBV28 and TRBJ1-2, with 11 bases aligning to TRBD1. The TCR was taken from a woman in her twenties or thirties with COVID-19, enrolled during active disease. Specimen: peripheral blood. The DNA reads TGTGCCAGCAGCCCGGGGACAGGGGGTTCTGGCTACACCTTC. Translated, it reads CASSPGTGGSGYTF.